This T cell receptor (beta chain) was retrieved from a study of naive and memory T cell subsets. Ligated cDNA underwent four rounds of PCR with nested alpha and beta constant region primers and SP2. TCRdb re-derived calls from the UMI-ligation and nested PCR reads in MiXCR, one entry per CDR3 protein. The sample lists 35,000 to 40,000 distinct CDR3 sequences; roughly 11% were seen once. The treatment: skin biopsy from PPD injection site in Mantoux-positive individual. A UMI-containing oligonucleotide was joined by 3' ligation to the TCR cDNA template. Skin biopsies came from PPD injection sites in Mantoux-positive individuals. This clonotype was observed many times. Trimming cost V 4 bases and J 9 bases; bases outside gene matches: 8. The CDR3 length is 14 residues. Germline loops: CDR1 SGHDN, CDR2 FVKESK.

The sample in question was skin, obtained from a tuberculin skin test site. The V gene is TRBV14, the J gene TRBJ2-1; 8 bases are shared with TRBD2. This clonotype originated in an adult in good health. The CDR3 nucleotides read TGTGCCAGCAGCCCCTACGGGAGGGCCACTGAGCAGTTCTTC. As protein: CASSPYGRATEQFF.